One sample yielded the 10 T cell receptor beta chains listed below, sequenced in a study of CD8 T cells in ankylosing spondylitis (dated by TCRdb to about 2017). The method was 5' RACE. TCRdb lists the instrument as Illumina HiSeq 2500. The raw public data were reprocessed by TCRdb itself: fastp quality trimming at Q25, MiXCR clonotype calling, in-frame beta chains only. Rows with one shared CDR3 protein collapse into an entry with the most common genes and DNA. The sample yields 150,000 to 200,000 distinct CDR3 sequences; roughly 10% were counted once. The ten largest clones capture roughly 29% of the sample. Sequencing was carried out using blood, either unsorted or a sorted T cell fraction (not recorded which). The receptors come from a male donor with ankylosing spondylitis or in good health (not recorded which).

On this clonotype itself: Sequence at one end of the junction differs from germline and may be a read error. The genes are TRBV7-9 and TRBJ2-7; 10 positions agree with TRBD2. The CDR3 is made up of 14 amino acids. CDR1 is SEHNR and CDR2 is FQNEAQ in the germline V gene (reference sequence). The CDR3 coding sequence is TGTGCCAGCAGCCTAGCGGGAGCTAGTAACGAGCAGTACTTC. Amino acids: CASSLAGASNEQYF.

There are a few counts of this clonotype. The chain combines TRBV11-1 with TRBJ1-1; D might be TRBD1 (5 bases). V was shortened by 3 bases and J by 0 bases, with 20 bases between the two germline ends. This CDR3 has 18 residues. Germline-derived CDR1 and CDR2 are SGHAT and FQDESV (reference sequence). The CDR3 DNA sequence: TGTGCCAGCAGCTTGCCCAGAGGGGCAGCCAGCATGAACACTGAAGCTTTCTTT. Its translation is CASSLPRGAASMNTEAFF.

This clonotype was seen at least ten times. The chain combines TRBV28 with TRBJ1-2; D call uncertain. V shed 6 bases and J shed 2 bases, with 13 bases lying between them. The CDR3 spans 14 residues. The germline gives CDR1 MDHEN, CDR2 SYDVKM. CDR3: CASRTGSSNYGYTF. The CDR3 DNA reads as TGTGCCAGCAGGACGGGAAGCTCAAACTATGGCTACACCTTC.

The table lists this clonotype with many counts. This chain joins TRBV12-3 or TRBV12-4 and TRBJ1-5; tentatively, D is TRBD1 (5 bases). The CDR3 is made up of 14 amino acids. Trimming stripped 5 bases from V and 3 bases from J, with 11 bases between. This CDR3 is CASSRNRSNQPQHF. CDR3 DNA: TGTGCCAGCAGTCGGAACAGGTCCAATCAGCCCCAGCATTTT.

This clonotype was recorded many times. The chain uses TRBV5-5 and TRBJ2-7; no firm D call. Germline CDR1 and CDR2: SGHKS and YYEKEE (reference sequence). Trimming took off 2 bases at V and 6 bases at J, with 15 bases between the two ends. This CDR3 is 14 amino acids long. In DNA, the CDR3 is TGTGCCAGCAGCTTTCAAGTATCCGTCGGCGAGCAGTACTTC. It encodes CASSFQVSVGEQYF.

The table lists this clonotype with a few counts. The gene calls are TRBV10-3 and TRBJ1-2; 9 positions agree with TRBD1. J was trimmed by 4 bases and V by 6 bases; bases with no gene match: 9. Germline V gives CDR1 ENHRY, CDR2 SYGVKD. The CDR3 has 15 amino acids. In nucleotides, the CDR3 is TGTGCCATCAGCTCCGGGACAGGGTCTATCTATGGCTACACCTTC. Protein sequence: CAISSGTGSIYGYTF.

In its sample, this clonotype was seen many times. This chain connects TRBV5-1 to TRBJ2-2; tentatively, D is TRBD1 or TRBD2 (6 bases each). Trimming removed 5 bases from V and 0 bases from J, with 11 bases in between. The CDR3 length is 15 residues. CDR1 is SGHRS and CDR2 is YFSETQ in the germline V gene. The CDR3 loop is CASRMGGANTGELFF. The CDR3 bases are TGCGCCAGCAGAATGGGGGGCGCGAACACCGGGGAGCTGTTTTTT.

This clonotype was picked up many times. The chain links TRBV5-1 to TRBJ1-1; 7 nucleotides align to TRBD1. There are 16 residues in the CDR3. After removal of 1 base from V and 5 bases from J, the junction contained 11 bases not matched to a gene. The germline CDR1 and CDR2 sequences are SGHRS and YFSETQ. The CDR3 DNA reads TGCGCCAGCAGCTTGCGGGCAGGGGGGAAGGGAACTGAAGCTTTCTTT. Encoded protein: CASSLRAGGKGTEAFF.

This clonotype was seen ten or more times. The CDR3: CASSHRGVGGSTEAFF. CDR3 DNA: TGTGCCAGCAGTCACCGAGGGGTTGGGGGTAGCACTGAAGCTTTCTTT. The chain uses TRBV6-5 and TRBJ1-1; D might be TRBD1 (5 bases). This CDR3 has 16 amino acids. Germline V CDR1 and CDR2: MNHEY, SVGAGI. Trimming pared 5 bases from V and 4 bases from J, leaving 20 bases between.

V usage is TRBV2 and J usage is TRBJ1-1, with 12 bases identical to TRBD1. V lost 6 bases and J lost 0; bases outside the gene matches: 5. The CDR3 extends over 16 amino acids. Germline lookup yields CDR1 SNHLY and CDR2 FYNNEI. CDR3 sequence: CASRAGTGGVNTEAFF. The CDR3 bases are TGTGCCAGCAGGGCCGGGACAGGGGGCGTGAACACTGAAGCTTTCTTT.